Sequencing of this T cell receptor beta chain was carried out in a study of naive and memory T cell subsets (dated by TCRdb to 2016 to 2017). At the level of the whole study: In the figure summarizing the skin biopsy and whole blood samples, approximately ten blood donors, 7 tuberculin skin test biopsies and 3 saline control biopsies were reported. Skin biopsies were taken from tuberculin skin test sites or from saline-injected control sites and were processed for RNA extraction as described before. Usually PCR2 was run as a SYBR Green qPCR and stopped at a set threshold, although low-input samples could use end-point PCR (roughly 6 cycles) instead.

Turning to this clonotype: Its recognized antigen is unknown. A much bigger clone sits one base away, suggesting this may be a read error.

Library construction relied on UMI-ligation and nested PCR. The ligated cDNA was amplified in four rounds of PCR with nested alpha and beta constant region primers together with the SP2 primer. For the blood and skin samples, reverse transcription of TCR RNA was done with SuperScript IV along with alpha and beta constant region primers. An oligonucleotide carrying the Illumina SP2 primer and a UMI was ligated to the 3' end of the cDNA by means of T4 RNA ligase 1. To prevent hairpin formation, the 12-nucleotide UMI was made up of two random hexamers with an eight-base spacer between them. From the second PCR onward, the TCR alpha and beta chain libraries were handled separately, and dual indexing was used for multiplexing. After pooling, the indexed libraries were analyzed by capillary electrophoresis and sequenced on either an Illumina MiSeq or NextSeq. PhiX DNA at about 5-7.5% was added to the libraries to raise base diversity and improve cluster recognition. The study's own analysis went as follows. Demultiplexor took UMIs from read 2, joined the UMIs to the TCR sequence from read 1, and separated reads according to sample indices. Decombinator identified V and J genes and V-J junctions, assigning each TCR a five-part identifier including V and J deletions. Collapsinator used UMIs to correct sequencing errors and PCR amplification heterogeneity, producing a UMI-based abundance for each TCR. CDR3Translator turned identifiers into nucleotide sequence, translated the nucleotide sequence into amino acids, and pulled out CDR3 regions based on terminal motifs. After normalization to the amount of input RNA, the error-corrected alpha and beta TCR counts from blood and from skin were compared. The public sequencing data were trimmed at Q25 with fastp and processed into clonotypes with MiXCR by TCRdb, which kept only in-frame beta chains. Each entry is one CDR3 protein sequence, shown with its most common DNA and genes. TCRdb, rather than the study authors, made the V and J calls. A total of under 25,000 distinct CDR3 sequences appear in this sample, around 6% of them only once. The top ten constitute over 5% of the sample.

Broad study findings and their caveats: Skin biopsy collection and RNA processing details were not given in the paper but referenced to earlier studies. TCR sequences were reportedly recovered from both types of skin biopsy, with far more TCRs being found at tuberculin skin test sites. The RNA-based method was acknowledged as potentially sensitive to TCR transcript changes with T cell activation and differentiation. Higher TCR numbers at tuberculin skin test sites were interpreted as T cell infiltration of a delayed type IV hypersensitivity reaction.

Explained via the paper, the treatment or condition label denotes: skin biopsy from PPD injection site in Mantoux-positive individual. The study described a robust, sensitive protocol for amplifying, sequencing and analyzing TCRs, using 3' ligation of a UMI-containing oligonucleotide to TCR cDNA. Tuberculin skin test biopsies were obtained from sites injected with PPD in individuals who had a positive Mantoux test. Total RNA was used without cell sorting and was treated with RQ1 DNase before reverse transcription, with a target input of 1 to 1000 ng. Libraries were prepared from skin biopsies and whole blood to test how robust the pipeline was in samples where T cells are a minority population. The germline V gene gives CDR1 as MDHEN and CDR2 as SYDVKM. Trimming at the junction amounts to 4 bases on V and 12 bases on J, and the germline ends lie 10 bases apart. The CDR3 runs 11 residues from the cysteine to the phenylalanine. Only the CDR3 DNA stays, 33 bases, in frame from base 1.

The receptor chain draws on TRBV28 and TRBJ2-1; the best D guess is TRBD2, with 5 bases matching. This TCR was sampled from an adult in good health. This specimen was skin, taken from a tuberculin skin test site. CDR3 reads: CASSYRRRQFF. The DNA is TGTGCCAGCAGTTATAGGAGGCGGCAGTTCTTC.